One and the same sample provided the 15 T cell receptor beta chains below, sequenced in a study of PD-L1 blockade in urothelial cancer. Repertoires were generated with immunoSEQ multiplex PCR, while TCRdb's copy carries only in-frame clones and drops some. This repertoire shows some 87,000 clones, around 87% found once; its top ten account for 1.5% to 2%. Sample time point: pretreatment peripheral blood. Sequences were derived from PBMCs, sampled around atezolizumab (anti-PD-L1) treatment. These receptors were taken from a man aged 55-75 years with urothelial cancer.

This clone was counted only a few times. The chain employs TRBV11-3 and TRBJ2-1; 7 bases align to TRBD1. CDR3 size: 14 residues. Germline lookup yields CDR1 SGHNT and CDR2 YENEEA. Trimming removed 2 bases from V and 9 bases from J; junction bases left unmatched: 7. The CDR3 nucleotides read TGTGCCAGCAGCTTAACAGACAGGGTTAGTGAGCAGTTCTTC. Translating it yields CASSLTDRVSEQFF.

This chain joins TRBV9 and TRBJ2-3; 8 nucleotides line up with TRBD1. Germline CDR1 reads SGDLS; CDR2 reads YYNGEE. V was pared by 4 bases and J by 1 base, with 5 bases of the junction left unmatched. The CDR3 is made up of 15 amino acids. CDR3 coding DNA: TGTGCCAGCAGCACGCGGACAGGGCGCACAGATACGCAGTATTTT. As protein: CASSTRTGRTDTQYF.

The chain links TRBV10-3 to TRBJ2-5, with 7 positions matching TRBD2. V gave up 2 bases and J gave up 6 bases; unmatched junction bases: 12. Germline V gene lookup returns CDR1 ENHRY and CDR2 SYGVKD. CDR3 length: 16 amino acids. Here the CDR3 reads CAISESPGWGGKTQYF. CDR3 DNA: TGTGCCATCAGTGAGAGCCCCGGCTGGGGAGGGAAGACCCAGTACTTC.

This clone occurred once. The chain recombines TRBV7-2 with TRBJ2-2; 7 nucleotides agree with TRBD1. V lost 5 bases and J lost 4; bases outside the gene matches: 7. The length of the CDR3 is 15 residues. Germline CDR1 and CDR2: SGHTA and FQGNSA. CDR3 residues: CASSRDRAVTGELFF. The CDR3 nucleotides read TGTGCCAGCAGCCGAGACAGGGCGGTCACCGGGGAGCTGTTTTTT.

The chain uses TRBV27 and TRBJ2-7; TRBD1 might be the D (5 bases). Deletions cut 5 bases from V and 0 bases from J, with 17 bases between. CDR3 length equals 16 residues. Germline lookup yields CDR1 MNHEY and CDR2 SMNVEV (reference sequence). This chain's CDR3 is CASSPRQGWDSYEQYF. For the CDR3, the DNA is TGTGCCAGCAGTCCCCGCCAGGGTTGGGACTCCTACGAGCAGTACTTC.

This clone was found a few times. The chain carries TRBV6-1 and TRBJ1-5; 12 bases map to TRBD1. CDR3 size: 15 residues. Germline CDR1 reads MNHNS; CDR2 reads SASEGT. V lost 7 bases and J lost 6; bases outside the gene matches: 7. The CDR3 loop reads CASTSGTGGVQPQHF. DNA of the CDR3: TGTGCCAGCACCTCAGGGACAGGGGGCGTTCAGCCCCAGCATTTT.

The genes are TRBV4-2 and TRBJ1-3; TRBD1 agrees at 10 bases. J gave up 8 bases and V 1 base, and 2 bases lay outside the gene matches. Germline loops: CDR1 LGHNA, CDR2 YNFKEQ. The CDR3 has 14 residues. In DNA form, the CDR3 reads TGTGCCAGCAGCCAAGGGGGACAGGGGTACACCATATATTTT. It translates to CASSQGGQGYTIYF.

The genes are TRBV7-6 and TRBJ2-7, with 10 bases that match TRBD2. Germline loops: CDR1 SGHVS, CDR2 FNYEAQ. Unmatched junction bases numbered 4, after V lost 0 bases and J lost 5 bases. The CDR3 has 15 residues. The CDR3 protein is CASSLASGRFNEQYF. CDR3 DNA sequence: TGTGCCAGCAGCTTAGCTAGCGGGAGGTTCAACGAGCAGTACTTC.

The chain employs TRBV2 and TRBJ2-7, with 16 bases identical to TRBD2. CDR3 length: 17 residues. Germline CDR1 SNHLY, CDR2 FYNNEI. Trimming removed 6 bases from V and 0 bases from J; junction bases left unmatched: 5. The CDR3 loop reads CASRLGLAGGSSYEQYF. For the CDR3, the DNA is TGTGCCAGCAGGTTGGGACTAGCGGGAGGGAGCTCCTACGAGCAGTACTTC.

The chain recombines TRBV30 with TRBJ2-5; weak D call: TRBD2 (5 bases). The germline V and J ends were trimmed by 2 bases and 2 bases, with 9 bases remaining between them. Per germline, CDR1 GTSNPN and CDR2 SVGIG (reference sequence). The CDR3 has 13 residues. In DNA form, the CDR3 reads TGTGCCTGGAGTCGGAGGATGCAAGAGACCCAGTACTTC. Translation: CAWSRRMQETQYF.

The chain has TRBV7-6 and TRBJ2-7; 13 positions agree with TRBD2. The junction had 7 bases not matched to a gene; V was cut back by 1 base and J by 7 bases. The CDR3 totals 16 residues. CDR1 SGHVS and CDR2 FNYEAQ come from the germline V gene. CDR3 loop: CASSLGTSGSGQEQYF. Here the CDR3 DNA reads TGTGCCAGCAGCTTAGGGACTAGCGGGAGTGGCCAAGAGCAGTACTTC.

The chain recombines TRBV27 with TRBJ2-7, with 9 bases that match TRBD2. The germline V gene has CDR1 MNHEY and CDR2 SMNVEV (reference sequence). The CDR3 length is 15 residues. V trimming: 1 base; J trimming: 2 bases; junction bases outside the gene matches: 3. The CDR3 is CASSLWLAGPYEQYF. Here the CDR3 DNA reads TGTGCCAGCAGTTTATGGCTAGCGGGGCCCTACGAGCAGTACTTC.

The gene calls are TRBV6-1 and TRBJ1-5; 7 nucleotides match TRBD1. This CDR3 has 12 amino acids. Germline V CDR1 and CDR2: MNHNS, SASEGT. V lost 11 bases and J lost 4; bases outside the gene matches: 5. DNA for the CDR3: TGTGCCTCTCAGGGGGAAAATCAGCCCCAGCATTTT. This encodes CASQGENQPQHF.

The chain couples TRBV5-1 to TRBJ2-7; D may be TRBD2 (7 bases). V shed 0 bases and J shed 0 bases, with 16 bases lying between them. CDR3 length: 17 residues. CDR1 SGHRS and CDR2 YFSETQ come from the germline V gene. CDR3 region: CASSLALGGGLSYEQYF. The DNA of the CDR3 is TGCGCCAGCAGCTTGGCCCTGGGCGGGGGCCTCTCCTACGAGCAGTACTTC.

J is TRBJ1-4 and V is TRBV28, with D possibly matching TRBD1 (6 bases). V was trimmed by 11 bases and J by 10 bases, leaving 20 bases between them. The V gene's germline CDR1 is MDHEN and CDR2 SYDVKM. The CDR3 is made up of 13 amino acids. The DNA for the CDR3 is TGTGCCCGGGGGGCAGGGTATCACGGAAAACTGTTTTTT. The encoded protein is CARGAGYHGKLFF.